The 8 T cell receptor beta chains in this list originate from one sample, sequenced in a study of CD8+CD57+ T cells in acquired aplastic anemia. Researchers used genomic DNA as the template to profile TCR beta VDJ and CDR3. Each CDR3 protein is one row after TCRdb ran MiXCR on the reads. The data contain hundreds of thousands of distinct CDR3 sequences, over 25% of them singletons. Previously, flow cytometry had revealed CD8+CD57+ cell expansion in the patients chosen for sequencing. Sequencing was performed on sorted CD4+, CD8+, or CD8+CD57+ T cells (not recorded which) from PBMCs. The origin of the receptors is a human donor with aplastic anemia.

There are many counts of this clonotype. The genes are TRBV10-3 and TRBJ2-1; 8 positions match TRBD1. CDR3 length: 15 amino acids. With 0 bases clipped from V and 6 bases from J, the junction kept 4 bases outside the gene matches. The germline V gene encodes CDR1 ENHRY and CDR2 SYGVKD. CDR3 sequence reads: CAISESTQGANEQFF. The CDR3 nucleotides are TGTGCCATCAGTGAGTCGACCCAGGGGGCCAATGAGCAGTTCTTC.

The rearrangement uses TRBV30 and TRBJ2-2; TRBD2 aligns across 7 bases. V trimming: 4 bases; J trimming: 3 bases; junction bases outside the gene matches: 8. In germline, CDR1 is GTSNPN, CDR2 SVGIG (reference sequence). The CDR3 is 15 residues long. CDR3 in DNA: TGTGCCTGGAAGGACGGGAGGACGTACACCGGGGAGCTGTTTTTT. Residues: CAWKDGRTYTGELFF.

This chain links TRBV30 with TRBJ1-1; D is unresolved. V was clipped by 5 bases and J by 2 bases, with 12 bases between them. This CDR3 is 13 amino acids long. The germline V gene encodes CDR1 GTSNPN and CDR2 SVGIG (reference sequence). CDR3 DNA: TGTGCCTGGCGGATCAGGATTAACACTGAAGCTTTCTTT. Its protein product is CAWRIRINTEAFF.

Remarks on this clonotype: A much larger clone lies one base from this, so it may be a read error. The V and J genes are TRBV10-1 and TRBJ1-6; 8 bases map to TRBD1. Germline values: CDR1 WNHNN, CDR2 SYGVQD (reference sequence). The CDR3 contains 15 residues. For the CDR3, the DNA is TGCGCCAGCAGCCCAGGGGGCCCCTATAAGTCACCCCTCCACTTT. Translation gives CASSPGGPYKSPLHF.

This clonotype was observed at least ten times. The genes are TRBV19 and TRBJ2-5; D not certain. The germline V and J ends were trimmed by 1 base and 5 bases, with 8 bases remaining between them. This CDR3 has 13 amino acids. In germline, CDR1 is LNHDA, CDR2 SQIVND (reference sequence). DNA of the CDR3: TGTGCCAGTAGTATAGGAGCCGACGAGACCCAGTACTTC. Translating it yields CASSIGADETQYF.

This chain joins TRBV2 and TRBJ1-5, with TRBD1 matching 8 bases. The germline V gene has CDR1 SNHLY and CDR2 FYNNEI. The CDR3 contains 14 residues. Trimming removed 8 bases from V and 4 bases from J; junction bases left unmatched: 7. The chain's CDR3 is CASATTGDNQPQHF. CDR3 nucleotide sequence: TGTGCCAGCGCAACGACAGGGGATAATCAGCCCCAGCATTTT.

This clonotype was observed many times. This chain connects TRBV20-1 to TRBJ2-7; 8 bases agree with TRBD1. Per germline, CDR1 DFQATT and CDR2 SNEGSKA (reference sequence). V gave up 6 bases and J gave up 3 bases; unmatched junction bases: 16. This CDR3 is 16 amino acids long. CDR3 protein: CSAESPRQGNIYEQYF. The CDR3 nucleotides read TGCAGTGCAGAAAGTCCCCGACAGGGGAACATCTACGAGCAGTACTTC.

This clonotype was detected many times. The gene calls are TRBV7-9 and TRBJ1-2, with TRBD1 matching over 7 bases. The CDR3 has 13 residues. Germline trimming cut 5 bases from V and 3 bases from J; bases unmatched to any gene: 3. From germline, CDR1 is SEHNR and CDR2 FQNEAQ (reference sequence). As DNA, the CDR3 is TGTGCCAGCAGCATGGGGACAGACTATGGCTACACCTTC. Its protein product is CASSMGTDYGYTF.